This T cell receptor (beta chain) was retrieved from a study of cytotoxic CD8 clonotypes in ibrutinib-treated CLL. Clones were read by immunoSEQ multiplex PCR, and TCRdb kept only the in-frame ones, dropping some. The sample holds around 310,000 clones, approximately 80% seen once. CDR1 is MNHEY and CDR2 is SMNVEV in the germline V gene (reference sequence). The CDR3 runs 15 residues. Trimming removed 5 bases from V and 4 bases from J, with 18 bases in between. The chain recombines TRBV27 with TRBJ2-7; the D call may be TRBD1 or TRBD2 (6 bases each). Sequenced here: PBMCs, sampled before ibrutinib treatment. This TCR derives from a human donor with chronic lymphocytic leukemia. The CDR3 DNA is TGTGCCAGCAGTCCCCGGGGGCTAGCAGAATACGAGCAGTACTTC. Translation gives CASSPRGLAEYEQYF.